The sequence of this TCR beta chain was determined in a study of shared clonotypes between healthy human individuals. In germline, CDR1 is DFQATT, CDR2 SNEGSKA (reference sequence). The CDR3 spans 11 residues. After removal of 6 bases from V and 6 bases from J, the junction contained 4 bases not matched to a gene. General study points: Estimated richness was generally greater in naive than memory subsets.

CD8 cells classed as naive were CD45RO-negative and positively selected for CCR7, excluding terminally differentiated effector memory CD45RA+ cells. About this clone: Its antigen is still unknown.

Original analysis: For the immunoSEQ data, sequences were junction-only without quality scores, so filtering differed. This table comes from immunoSEQ multiplex PCR, and its TCRdb copy is limited to in-frame clones, with some not included. V, J and clone size reflect that table, while D and trimming were determined from the DNA. Here the sample spans about 1,900,000 clones, approximately 94% being singletons. Input material: naive CD8+ T cells sorted from blood. This chain uses TRBV20-1 with TRBJ1-1, with 7 bases matching TRBD1. This receptor was taken from a man younger than 35 in good health. The CDR3 reads CSAPTGAEAFF. The CDR3 DNA is TGCAGTGCACCAACAGGGGCTGAAGCTTTCTTT.